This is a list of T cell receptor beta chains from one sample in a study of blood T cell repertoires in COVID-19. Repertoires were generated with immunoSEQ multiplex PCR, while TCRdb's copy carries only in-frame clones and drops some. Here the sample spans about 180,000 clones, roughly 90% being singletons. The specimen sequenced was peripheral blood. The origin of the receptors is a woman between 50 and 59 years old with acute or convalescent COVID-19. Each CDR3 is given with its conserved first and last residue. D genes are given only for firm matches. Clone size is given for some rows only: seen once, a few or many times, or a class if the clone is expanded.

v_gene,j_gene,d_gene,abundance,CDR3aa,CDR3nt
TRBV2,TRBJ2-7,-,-,CASRHRSSYEQYF,TGTGCCAGCAGACACAGGAGCTCCTACGAGCAGTACTTC
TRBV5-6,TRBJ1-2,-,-,CASSHRTVEVYGYTF,TGTGCCAGCAGCCATAGGACAGTCGAAGTCTATGGCTACACCTTC
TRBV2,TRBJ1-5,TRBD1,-,CASRKGQVDSNQPQHF,TGTGCCAGCAGAAAAGGACAGGTGGATAGCAATCAGCCCCAGCATTTT
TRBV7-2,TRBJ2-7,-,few,CASSLSAGGTYEQYF,TGTGCCAGCAGCTTATCCGCGGGTGGGACCTACGAGCAGTACTTC
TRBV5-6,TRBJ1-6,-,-,CASSTYRLGASYNSPLHF,TGTGCCAGCAGCACGTACCGGTTGGGGGCCTCCTATAATTCACCCCTCCACTTT
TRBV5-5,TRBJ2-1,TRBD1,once,CASSLNSGQINNEQFF,TGTGCCAGCAGCCTGAATTCGGGACAGATAAACAATGAGCAGTTCTTC
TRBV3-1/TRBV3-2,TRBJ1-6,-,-,CASSQSPAAGSPLHF,TGTGCCAGCAGCCAATCCCCGGCCGCGGGTTCACCCCTCCACTTT
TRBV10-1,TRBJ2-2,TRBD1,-,CASQNRGNTGELFF,TGCGCCAGCCAAAACAGGGGGAACACCGGGGAGCTGTTTTTT
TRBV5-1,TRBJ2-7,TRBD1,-,CASTGGQGYEQYF,TGCGCCAGCACCGGTGGACAGGGCTACGAGCAGTACTTC
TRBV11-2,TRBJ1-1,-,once,CASSASGGEAFF,TGTGCCAGCAGCGCCTCCGGGGGTGAAGCTTTCTTT
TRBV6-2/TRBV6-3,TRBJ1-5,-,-,CASSSPPDGSNQPQHF,TGTGCCAGCAGTTCACCACCCGACGGGAGCAATCAGCCCCAGCATTTT
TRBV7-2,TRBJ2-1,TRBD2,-,CASSLVREGYNEQFF,TGTGCCAGCAGCTTAGTTCGGGAGGGGTACAATGAGCAGTTCTTC
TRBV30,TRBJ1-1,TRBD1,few,CACKQGFTEAFF,TGTGCCTGCAAACAGGGGTTCACTGAAGCTTTCTTT
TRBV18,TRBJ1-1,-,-,CASSVDRLNTEAFF,TGTGCCAGCTCCGTCGACAGGTTGAACACTGAAGCTTTCTTT
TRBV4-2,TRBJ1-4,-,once,CASSQGSSGDEKLFF,TGTGCCAGCAGCCAAGGGTCAAGCGGAGATGAAAAACTGTTTTTT
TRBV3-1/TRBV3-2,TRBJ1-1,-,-,CASSLTTNTEAFF,TGTGCCAGCAGCCTAACGACAAACACTGAAGCTTTCTTT
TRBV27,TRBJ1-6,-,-,CASSLQFTNSPLHF,TGTGCCAGCAGCCTACAGTTTACCAATTCACCCCTCCACTTT
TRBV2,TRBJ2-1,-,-,CASSDPLRAYNEQFF,TGTGCCAGCAGTGATCCACTGAGGGCCTACAATGAGCAGTTCTTC
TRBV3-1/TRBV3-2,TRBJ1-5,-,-,CASSQDQGYSNQPQHF,TGTGCCAGCAGCCAAGATCAGGGGTATAGCAATCAGCCCCAGCATTTT